This TCR beta chain was documented in a study of blood T cell repertoires in COVID-19. Original analysis: Estimation of nucleated cell counts was performed using reference gene primer amplification. Clones were sequenced by immunoSEQ multiplex PCR, and TCRdb holds only the in-frame ones, with some missing. Clonal size and the V and J genes are those of that table, whereas D and trimming came from the DNA. The profile covers 220,000 or so clones, with more than 70% appearing a single time and roughly 2% taken by the ten largest. With 0 bases clipped from V and 1 base from J, the junction kept 0 bases outside the gene matches. This CDR3 has 14 amino acids. Germline V lookup: CDR1 SGHDT, CDR2 YYEEEE.

Sequenced: PBMCs or T cells enriched from blood (not recorded which). The receptor comes from a woman aged 50 to 60 who had recovered from COVID-19. V usage is TRBV5-6 and J usage is TRBJ1-2, with 7 bases aligning to TRBD1. The CDR3: CASSLDRGNYGYTF. CDR3 coding DNA: TGTGCCAGCAGCTTGGACAGGGGTAACTATGGCTACACCTTC. The variable domain in full, completed from reference TRBV5-6 and TRBJ1-2, reads DAGVTQSPTHLIKTRGQQVTLRCSPKSGHDTVSWYQQALGQGPQFIFQYYEEEERQRGNFPDRFSGHQFPNYSSELNVNALLLGDSALYLCASSLDRGNYGYTFGSGTRLTVV.